The TCR beta chain described here comes from a study of early T cells in non-severe SARS-CoV-2 infection. Study-wide background: The sequenced material was bulk RNA from unsorted whole blood, and its chains were unpaired.

Concerning this clonotype itself: Its specificity is not known.

Germline-derived CDR1 and CDR2 are DFQATT and SNEGSKA (reference sequence). The CDR3 loop spans 17 amino acids. V lost 2 bases, J lost 0 bases, and 8 bases stayed unmatched. Each single cDNA molecule received a unique molecular identifier. TCRdb reprocessed the 5' RACE reads with MiXCR, giving one entry per CDR3 protein. The top ten clones hold 1.3% to 1.5% of a sample with 55,000 to 65,000 distinct CDR3 sequences, around 13% of them seen once. Points from the study as a whole: VDJdb-based matching was biased toward anti-spike CD8 responses and missed private and CD4 specificities.

V and J are TRBV20-1 and TRBJ1-1, with TRBD1 identical over 11 bases. The receptor was derived from an adult who was a healthcare worker with PCR-confirmed SARS-CoV-2 infection or an uninfected control (not recorded which). Specimen: whole blood, collected at baseline. The CDR3 loop reads CSARIPGQGVMNTEAFF. DNA of the CDR3: TGCAGTGCTAGAATTCCGGGACAGGGGGTGATGAACACTGAAGCTTTCTTT.